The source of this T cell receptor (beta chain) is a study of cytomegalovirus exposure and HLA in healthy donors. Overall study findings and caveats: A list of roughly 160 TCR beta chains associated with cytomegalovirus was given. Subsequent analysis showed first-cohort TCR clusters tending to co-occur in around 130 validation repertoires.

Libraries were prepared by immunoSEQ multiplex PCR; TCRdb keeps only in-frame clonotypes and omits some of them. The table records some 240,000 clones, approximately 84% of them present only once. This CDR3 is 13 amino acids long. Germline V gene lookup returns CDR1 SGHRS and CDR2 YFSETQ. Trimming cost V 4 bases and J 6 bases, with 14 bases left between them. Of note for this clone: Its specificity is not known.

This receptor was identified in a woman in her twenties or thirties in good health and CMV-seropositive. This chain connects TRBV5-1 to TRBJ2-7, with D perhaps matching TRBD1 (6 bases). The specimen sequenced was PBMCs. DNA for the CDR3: TGCGCCAGCAGCGCCGCAGGGGTGAGCGAGCAGTACTTC. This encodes CASSAAGVSEQYF.